One sample yielded the 2 T cell receptor beta chains listed below, sequenced in a study of regulatory T cells in long-lasting Graves disease. With iRepertoire HTBI primers and Arm-PCR of CDR3 regions, TCR beta libraries were built. MiXCR, applied by TCRdb to the multiplex PCR reads, yields one record per CDR3 protein. The table shows 400,000 to 500,000 distinct CDR3 sequences, with approximately 15% occurring only once. Indicated time point: newly diagnosed GD, antithyroid drugs for less than 3 months. Researchers made the TCR library from RNA that was extracted from PBMCs. This sample also belongs to another study, concerning T cells in Graves' hyperthyroidism and ophthalmopathy.

The specimen was peripheral blood mononuclear cells (PBMCs), collected at new diagnosis, from a patient treated with antithyroid drugs. The receptors derive from a woman aged 45-59 years with Graves disease.

The table lists this clonotype with many counts. One junction end disagrees with the germline gene, perhaps due to a read error. V gene TRBV3-1 combines with J gene TRBJ1-1; D unresolved. CDR1 and CDR2 from the germline V gene are LGHDT and YNNKEL (reference sequence). This CDR3 spans 15 amino acids. CDR3 loop: CASSQRTSGRAGLFF. The CDR3 DNA is TGTGCCAGCAGCCAACGGACTAGCGGGAGGGCCGGACTTTTCTTC.

This clonotype was seen many times. V and J are TRBV3-1 and TRBJ2-7, with TRBD1 identical over 7 bases. The CDR3 is 15 amino acids. The germline CDR1 and CDR2 sequences are LGHDT and YNNKEL (reference sequence). Trimming took 1 base from V and 3 from J; bases not matched to a gene: 6. The CDR3 bases are TGTGCCAGCAGCCAAGGTTGGGACAGAGACTACGAGCAGTACTTC. The encoded protein is CASSQGWDRDYEQYF.